The 22 T cell receptor beta chains in this list originate from one sample, sequenced in a study of T cell repertoires in cytomegalovirus infection. TCRdb reprocessed the reads via MiXCR and lists one record per CDR3 protein. Found here are hundreds of thousands of distinct CDR3 sequences, about a third of them singletons; the top ten hold around 2.8%. Material for sequencing was PBMCs. These receptors all come from a human donor in good health (CMV status not recorded). Some clones in this sample may be carry-over from other donors' samples.

With regard to this clonotype: This may be a read error: a much more frequent sequence differs by one nucleotide. V and J are TRBV7-6 and TRBJ2-1; no reliable D call. The CDR3 is 11 residues long. Germline values: CDR1 SGHVS, CDR2 FNYEAQ. CDR3 nucleotide sequence: TGTGCTAGCAGCTCAGGAAGTGAGCAGTTATTC. Translating gives CASSSGSEQLF. The entire variable domain, with the rest obtained from reference TRBV7-6 and TRBJ2-1, is as follows: GAGVSQSPRYKVTKRGQDVALRCDPISGHVSLYWYRQALGQGPEFLTYFNYEAQQDKSGLPNDRFSAERPEGSISTLTIQRTEQRDSAMYRCASSSGSEQLFGPGTRLTVL.

This sequence joins TRBV19 and TRBJ2-1, with 13 bases fitting TRBD2. The CDR3 has 15 residues. The J segment lost 8 bases and the V segment lost 6 bases, leaving 7 bases of the junction unmatched. CDR1 and CDR2 from the germline V gene are LNHDA and SQIVND (reference sequence). CDR3 sequence (DNA): TGTGCCAGTAGAATGGGACTAGCGGGACTCGATGAGCAGTTCTTC. Residues: CASRMGLAGLDEQFF.

The table lists this clonotype with a few counts. The genes are TRBV7-2 and TRBJ2-1; maybe TRBD1 (5 bases). The CDR3 totals 17 residues. In germline, CDR1 is SGHTA, CDR2 FQGNSA. V was shortened by 4 bases and J by 0 bases, with 16 bases between the two germline ends. The CDR3 DNA reads TGTGCCAGCAGCTCCGCCCAGGGCCGAAGCTCCTACAATGAGCAGTTCTTC. As protein: CASSSAQGRSSYNEQFF.

V is TRBV7-3 and J is TRBJ2-1; 10 nucleotides line up with TRBD2. The ends lost 5 bases at V and 9 bases at J; junction bases unmatched: 13. The CDR3 has 16 amino acids. Germline CDR1 is SGHTA and CDR2 is FQGTGA. The CDR3 spells CASSQGRASGRAEQFF. In DNA, the CDR3 is TGTGCCAGCAGCCAAGGGCGTGCTAGCGGGAGAGCTGAGCAGTTCTTC.

This chain connects TRBV20-1 to TRBJ1-1, with TRBD1 as a possible D gene (5 bases). Trimming left V 6 bases short and J 8 bases short, with 10 bases between. Germline CDR1 and CDR2: DFQATT and SNEGSKA (reference sequence). The CDR3 length is 10 residues. CDR3 region: CSAKTGEAFF. Written as DNA, the CDR3 is TGCAGTGCCAAAACAGGCGAAGCTTTCTTT.

This clonotype has more than one count but fewer than ten. The J gene is TRBJ2-1, the V gene TRBV7-6; no firm D call. Trimming stripped 0 bases from V and 4 bases from J, with 19 bases between. This CDR3 region has 18 residues. Germline V gene lookup returns CDR1 SGHVS and CDR2 FNYEAQ. The CDR3 loop is CASSLARFPGRLYNEQFF. DNA for the CDR3: TGTGCCAGCAGCTTAGCGCGCTTCCCCGGACGTTTATACAATGAGCAGTTCTTC.

The rearrangement uses TRBV24-1 and TRBJ2-3; TRBD1 might be the D (6 bases). CDR1 is KGHDR and CDR2 is SFDVKD in the germline V gene. CDR3 length: 16 residues. The germline V and J ends were trimmed by 5 bases and 2 bases, with 16 bases remaining between them. The CDR3 is CATSVSGTPLTDTQYF. The CDR3 DNA follows: TGTGCCACCAGTGTATCCGGGACACCACTCACAGATACGCAGTATTTT.

The sample holds a few counts of this clonotype. The chain recombines TRBV7-2 with TRBJ2-7; D not certain. This CDR3 is built from 13 residues. CDR1 and CDR2 from the germline V gene are SGHTA and FQGNSA. Trimming stripped 5 bases from V and 7 bases from J, with 15 bases between. CDR3 sequence reads: CASSPQVLGEQYF. In DNA form, the CDR3 reads TGTGCCAGCAGCCCCCAAGTACTCGGGGAGCAGTACTTC.

The chain carries TRBV7-6 and TRBJ2-7, with D unclear. Deletions cut 5 bases from V and 2 bases from J, with 13 bases between. The CDR3 covers 14 residues. The germline gives CDR1 SGHVS, CDR2 FNYEAQ. The CDR3 here is CASSPSNRAYEQYF. In DNA, the CDR3 is TGTGCCAGCAGCCCGAGCAACAGAGCCTACGAGCAGTACTTC.

At least ten counts were recorded for this clonotype. The chain uses TRBV7-6 and TRBJ2-7, with D perhaps matching TRBD2 (6 bases). This CDR3 is 14 amino acids long. The germline gives CDR1 SGHVS, CDR2 FNYEAQ. Trimming removed 1 base from V and 3 bases from J, with 10 bases in between. CDR3 residues: CASSLEPSDYEQYF. The CDR3 nucleotides are TGTGCCAGCAGCTTAGAGCCTAGCGACTACGAGCAGTACTTC.

Ten or more counts support this clonotype. The V gene is TRBV7-2, the J gene TRBJ2-6; 7 bases map to TRBD2. CDR1 and CDR2 from the germline V gene are SGHTA and FQGNSA. The length of the CDR3 is 16 residues. Unmatched junction bases numbered 9, after V lost 6 bases and J lost 4 bases. CDR3: CASSLPGGTGANVLTF. CDR3 bases: TGTGCCAGCAGTCTTCCCGGGGGGACGGGGGCCAACGTCCTGACTTTC.

The CDR3 is CASSPPSGAGNSPLHF. CDR3 sequence (DNA): TGTGCCAGCAGTCCACCTTCAGGGGCAGGGAATTCACCCCTCCACTTT. The chain uses TRBV12-3 or TRBV12-4 and TRBJ1-6; possibly TRBD1 for D (6 bases). Trimming cost V 5 bases and J 7 bases, with 18 bases left between them. This CDR3 has 16 residues.

J is TRBJ2-4 and V is TRBV19; D unclear. Germline V CDR1 and CDR2: LNHDA, SQIVND (reference sequence). With 6 bases removed from V and 7 bases from J, the gap between germline ends came to 10 bases. CDR3 length equals 12 residues. CDR3 DNA: TGTGCCAGTAGAGCTGGTTCCAACATTCAGTACTTC. This codes for CASRAGSNIQYF.

The chain links TRBV7-2 to TRBJ1-6; no reliable D call. V lost 5 bases, J lost 14 bases, and 25 bases lay in between. The CDR3 runs 16 residues. Germline V gene data show CDR1 as SGHTA and CDR2 as FQGNSA. As DNA, the CDR3 is TGTGCCAGCAGCCCGCATTCCTATGAAGATTCCTCATCCCTCCACTTT. Translated: CASSPHSYEDSSSLHF.

As regards this clonotype: This may come from a read error, since a much larger clone is one base off. This chain joins TRBV7-8 and TRBJ1-6, with D perhaps TRBD1 (5 bases). The germline CDR1 and CDR2 sequences are SGHVS and FQNEAQ. This CDR3 region has 14 residues. V was cut by 6 bases and J by 7 bases, with 13 bases left in between. As DNA, the CDR3 is TGTGCCAGCAGACACCTTGACAGAAATTCACCCCTCCACTTT. It is translated as CASRHLDRNSPLHF.

This clonotype has just a few counts. The rearrangement uses TRBV5-1 and TRBJ1-1, with D possibly being TRBD1 (5 bases). Germline lookup yields CDR1 SGHRS and CDR2 YFSETQ. V was trimmed by 0 bases and J by 3 bases, leaving 12 bases between them. The CDR3 has 15 amino acids. The CDR3 is CASSLVRGPDTEAFF. As DNA, the CDR3 is TGCGCCAGCAGCTTGGTTCGGGGACCGGACACTGAAGCTTTCTTT. Full variable domain (missing parts from reference TRBV5-1 and TRBJ1-1): KAGVTQTPRYLIKTRGQQVTLSCSPISGHRSVSWYQQTPGQGLQFLFEYFSETQRNKGNFPGRFSGRQFSNSRSEMNVSTLELGDSALYLCASSLVRGPDTEAFFGQGTRLTVV.

CDR3 coding DNA: TGTGCCAGCAGCTCTCCCCGGACTAGCGGGATGAAGACCCAGTACTTC. Translated: CASSSPRTSGMKTQYF. V and J are TRBV7-8 and TRBJ2-5; TRBD2 agrees at 12 bases. In germline, CDR1 is SGHVS, CDR2 FQNEAQ. The CDR3 sequence is 16 residues long. Losses at the gene ends were 4 bases for V and 6 bases for J; bases not matched to a gene: 9.

The chain uses TRBV7-4 and TRBJ2-7; D tentatively fits TRBD1 or TRBD2 (5 bases each). CDR1 is SGHVT, CDR2 SQSDAQ, per germline. CDR3 length equals 13 residues. The V end was cut by 1 base, the J end by 9 bases, with 13 bases between. CDR3 loop: CASSLGDLRGQYF. CDR3 coding DNA: TGTGCCAGCAGCTTAGGGGACCTACGAGGGCAGTACTTC.

The CDR3 DNA follows: TGTGCCAGCGGACAAACTAGCGAGCCGAGAATCAATACGCAGTATTTT. Translated, it gives CASGQTSEPRINTQYF. V and J are TRBV6-8 and TRBJ2-3; 7 bases agree with TRBD2. With V trimmed by 8 bases and J by 7 bases, 18 bases remained unmatched. CDR1 MNHGY and CDR2 SAAAGT come from the germline V gene. The CDR3 spans 16 residues.

This clonotype was observed a few times. CDR3 bases: TGTGCCAGCAGCTTAACAAGGGGGCGGACTAGCGAGCAGTACTTC. Its protein product is CASSLTRGRTSEQYF. The chain carries TRBV7-9 and TRBJ2-7; D possibly uses TRBD1 or TRBD2 (7 bases each). Germline V gene sequence: CDR1 SEHNR, CDR2 FQNEAQ (reference sequence). The germline V and J ends were trimmed by 2 bases and 6 bases, with 17 bases remaining between them. CDR3 length: 15 amino acids.

The chain links TRBV28 to TRBJ1-1; perhaps TRBD1 as D (6 bases). CDR3 length: 16 amino acids. Between the trimmed V and J ends, which lost 6 bases and 8 bases, there was a span of 25 bases. Per the germline V gene, CDR1 is MDHEN and CDR2 is SYDVKM. CDR3 region: CASSPMDSPKKSEAFF. CDR3 DNA sequence: TGTGCCAGCAGCCCTATGGACAGTCCGAAAAAGAGCGAAGCTTTCTTT.

This chain joins TRBV5-5 and TRBJ1-1; 9 bases are shared with TRBD1. The CDR3 length is 17 residues. The V segment lost 3 bases and the J segment 4 bases; nucleotides outside the gene matches: 13. CDR1 SGHKS and CDR2 YYEKEE come from the germline V gene (reference sequence). The CDR3 coding sequence is TGTGCCAGCAGCTCTTTAACAGGGGGCGCGAGGTTCACTGAAGCTTTCTTT. Its protein is CASSSLTGGARFTEAFF.